The source of this TCR beta chain is a study of T cells after yellow fever vaccination. Regarding the study as a whole: The CD4 and CD8 compartments had a small share of their clonotypes in common.

This clonotype appeared many times. As yet, its antigen is unknown. A process of 5'RACE template switching, which added a universal primer site and UMIs, was used to make TCR cDNA. TCRdb re-analysed the 5' RACE reads in MiXCR, keeping a single row per CDR3 protein. The profile shows 400,000 or so distinct CDR3 sequences, 6.2% of them singletons. Here the sequenced sample was PBMCs, taken 5 days after the yellow fever booster vaccination. The receptor comes from a young man who received the YFV17D yellow fever vaccine.

Written as DNA, the CDR3 is TGTGCCAGCAGCCCCAGGGAGGCCCAGGGAGGGGCCAACGTCCTGACTTTC. It codes for CASSPREAQGGANVLTF. The chain uses TRBV9 and TRBJ2-6; possibly TRBD2 for D (6 bases). CDR3 size: 17 residues. The ends were cut back, 4 bases at V and 4 bases at J, with 18 bases in the middle. Germline V gene lookup returns CDR1 SGDLS and CDR2 YYNGEE.